This T cell receptor (beta chain) was recovered during a study of cytomegalovirus exposure and HLA in healthy donors. Study-wide results and limits: Productive rates of about 87% or about 30% were seen for most TCR beta V segments in an earlier analysis.

CDR1 is MNHNS, CDR2 SASEGT, per germline. The CDR3 length is 13 residues. Deletions cut 1 base from V and 8 bases from J, with 6 bases between. It was with 60 Vbeta and 13 Jbeta primers that the PCR ran. Here immunoSEQ multiplex PCR was the method, and the copy in TCRdb shows in-frame clones only, minus some. Here the sample spans around 65,000 clones, 62% being singletons. A note on this clone: The antigen remains undetermined.

The specimen sequenced was PBMCs. V is TRBV6-1 and J is TRBJ1-6; D gene unclear. This clonotype originated in a man aged 30 to 45 in good health and CMV-seronegative. The CDR3 DNA reads as TGTGCCAGCAGTGAAGATCGGTATTCACCCCTCCACTTT. It encodes CASSEDRYSPLHF.